The 13 T cell receptor beta chains reported below all come from one sample, sequenced in a study of T cell clonality in common variable immunodeficiency. General study points: Common variable immunodeficiency TCR beta sequences reportedly had fewer deletions and N-nucleotide insertions.

Clones were sequenced by immunoSEQ multiplex PCR, and TCRdb holds only the in-frame ones, with some missing. The sample counts about 28,000 clones, none seen once; the ten largest own roughly 27%. These TCRs are of unknown antigen specificity. The sequencing sample was made of peripheral blood mononuclear cells. The receptors originated from a human donor with common variable immunodeficiency.

This clone was recorded a few times. With the read ending 3 residues before the CDR3 end, the germline J gene is used to fill in that end. J is TRBJ1-3 and V is TRBV7-2; possibly TRBD1 for D (6 bases). V lost 1 base to trimming and J lost 5 bases, with 9 bases between them. The CDR3 has 14 amino acids. The V gene's germline CDR1 is SGHTA and CDR2 FQGNSA. The covered CDR3 bases are TGTGCCAGCAGCTTAGGGGGGCTTCGAAACACC. Translated: CASSLGGLRNT. The entire CDR3 protein reads CASSLGGLRNTIYF.

As for this clone: The read ends 3 residues before the CDR3 terminus; that terminus is restored from the germline J gene. The chain joins TRBV7-2 to TRBJ1-4, with D possibly matching TRBD1 (5 bases). Deletions cut 5 bases from V and 8 bases from J, with 18 bases between. Looked up from germline, CDR1 is SGHTA and CDR2 is FQGNSA. CDR3 size: 15 residues. The CDR3 bases that were read are TGTGCCAGCAGCCTCAACACAGGCCCTAGAGAAAAA. Amino acids: CASSLNTGPREK. The entire CDR3 protein reads CASSLNTGPREKLFF.

This clone counts as medium-sized. Read coverage stops 3 residues before the CDR3 terminus; the germline J gene supplies the remainder. The rearrangement joins TRBV19 to TRBJ2-2; the D gene is possibly TRBD2 (5 bases). V lost 5 bases to trimming and J lost 3 bases, with 10 bases between them. This CDR3 contains 14 residues. Germline values: CDR1 LNHDA, CDR2 SQIVND (reference sequence). The CDR3 loop is CASSAGVYTGELFF. Partial CDR3 DNA: TGTGCCAGTAGTGCCGGGGTTTACACCGGGGAG.

This clone has just a few counts. The CDR3 extends 3 residues past the end of the read, so its final part is completed from the germline J gene. J is TRBJ2-1 and V is TRBV19, with D possibly TRBD1 on 5 matching bases. Germline V CDR1 and CDR2: LNHDA, SQIVND (reference sequence). There are 14 residues in the CDR3. The V gene lost 7 bases and the J gene lost 7 bases, with 17 bases spanning the gap. The chain's CDR3 is CASMQSRGFNEQFF. Partial CDR3 DNA: TGTGCCAGTATGCAAAGTAGGGGTTTTAATGAG.

This clone has only a few counts. Read coverage stops 3 residues before the CDR3 terminus; the germline J gene supplies the remainder. V usage is TRBV19 and J usage is TRBJ2-3; no firm D call. Trimming pared 1 base from V and 1 base from J, leaving 6 bases between. Germline CDR1 reads LNHDA; CDR2 reads SQIVND (reference sequence). The CDR3 totals 14 residues. CDR3 loop: CASSIAPGTDTQYF. The part of the CDR3 DNA that was read is TGTGCCAGTAGTATAGCCCCCGGCACAGATACG.

In this sample, this clone turned up a few times. The CDR3 goes on 3 residues after the read ends, and that part is filled in from the germline J gene. This sequence joins TRBV7-2 and TRBJ2-3; no clear D. The V end was cut by 4 bases, the J end by 2 bases, with 4 bases between. This CDR3 region has 12 residues. Per germline, CDR1 SGHTA and CDR2 FQGNSA. The CDR3 reads CASSSYTDTQYF. Incomplete CDR3 DNA: TGTGCCAGCAGCTCTTACACAGATACG. The complete variable domain, with remaining parts taken from reference TRBV7-2 and TRBJ2-3, reads GAGVSQSPSNKVTEKGKDVELRCDPISGHTALYWYRQSLGQGLEFLIYFQGNSAPDKSGLPSDRFSAERTGGSVSTLTIQRTQQEDSAVYLCASSSYTDTQYFGPGTRLTVL.

This clone has at least ten counts. Read coverage stops 3 residues before the CDR3 terminus; the germline J gene supplies the remainder. The chain joins TRBV10-3 to TRBJ1-5; TRBD1 matches 8 bases. In germline, CDR1 is ENHRY, CDR2 SYGVKD. V lost 11 bases and J lost 0; bases outside the gene matches: 6. This CDR3 has 14 amino acids. The DNA read from the CDR3 is TGTGCCCCCCCAGGGGGCCCTAGCAATCAGCCC. Translation: CAPPGGPSNQP. The complete CDR3 sequence is CAPPGGPSNQPQHF.

This clone has ten or more counts. The read ends 3 residues before the CDR3 terminus; that terminus is restored from the germline J gene. The genes are TRBV7-3 and TRBJ2-3; D may be TRBD2 (5 bases). Trimming pared 1 base from V and 2 bases from J, leaving 16 bases between. The CDR3 runs to 17 residues. Germline V lookup: CDR1 SGHTA, CDR2 FQGTGA. The CDR3 region is CASSLSGRGGNTDTQYF. The DNA read from the CDR3 is TGTGCCAGCAGCTTAAGTGGACGGGGTGGAAACACAGATACG.

About this clone: The read ends 3 residues shy of where the CDR3 ends; the end is completed using the germline J gene. The chain is built from TRBV30 and TRBJ2-3; D not resolved. CDR3 length: 13 residues. V lost 0 bases and J 1 base, leaving 5 bases between the germline ends. From germline, CDR1 is GTSNPN and CDR2 SVGIG (reference sequence). The CDR3 DNA, read in part, is TGTGCCTGGAGTGTAGCTGGCACAGATACG. This codes for CAWSVAGTDT. The entire CDR3 protein is CAWSVAGTDTQYF.

Ten or more counts support this clone. The sequenced fragment ends 3 residues before the CDR3 boundary, so the rest is inferred from the germline J gene. J is TRBJ1-2 and V is TRBV19; D is uncertain. The CDR3 runs 14 residues. V lost 1 base and J lost 2, with 8 bases in between. The germline CDR1 and CDR2 sequences are LNHDA and SQIVND (reference sequence). The CDR3 bases that were read are TGTGCCAGTAGTATAGGGCACGGGAACTATGGC. Protein: CASSIGHGNYG. The whole CDR3 is CASSIGHGNYGYTF.

This clone was picked up many times. With the read ending 3 residues before the CDR3 end, the germline J gene is used to fill in that end. Other DNA sequences within the sample encode an identical CDR3. The chain recombines TRBV19 with TRBJ1-1; D may be TRBD1 (6 bases). Deletions cut 3 bases from V and 0 bases from J, with 8 bases between. The CDR3 loop spans 14 amino acids. From germline, CDR1 is LNHDA and CDR2 SQIVND (reference sequence). CDR3 DNA (partial): TGTGCCAGTAGTATCAGGGGTGTGAACACTGAA. Residues: CASSIRGVNTE. The whole CDR3 sequence reads CASSIRGVNTEAFF.

As for this clone: The DNA ends 3 residues before the CDR3 does, and the rest of the CDR3 is filled in from the germline J gene. The V and J genes are TRBV7-9 and TRBJ1-2, with D unclear. This CDR3 has 13 residues. Germline V gene sequence: CDR1 SEHNR, CDR2 FQNEAQ (reference sequence). Trimming stripped 5 bases from V and 2 bases from J, with 9 bases between. The CDR3 DNA, read in part, is TGTGCCAGCAGCACCCGAAGCAACTATGGC. Translation gives CASSTRSNYG. The CDR3 reads in full as CASSTRSNYGYTF.

This clone occurred many times. Read coverage stops 3 residues before the CDR3 terminus; the germline J gene supplies the remainder. The gene calls are TRBV29-1 and TRBJ2-2, with TRBD2 matching over 10 bases. The germline V gene encodes CDR1 SQVTM and CDR2 ANQGSEA. The CDR3 has 14 residues. Germline trimming cut 7 bases from V and 6 bases from J; bases unmatched to any gene: 8. CDR3 DNA, as far as it was read: TGCAGCGCCGGTGGGACTAGCGACCCCGGGGAG. Amino acid sequence: CSAGGTSDPGE. The CDR3 reads in full as CSAGGTSDPGELFF.